This TCR beta chain was sequenced for a study of resident and recirculating memory T cells in vitiligo. This CDR3 region has 15 residues. Germline V gene lookup returns CDR1 MGHRA and CDR2 YSYEKL. V trimming: 4 bases; J trimming: 6 bases; junction bases outside the gene matches: 8. This clone showed up just once. Repertoires were generated with immunoSEQ multiplex PCR, while TCRdb's copy carries only in-frame clones and drops some. The data hold roughly 80,000 clones, with around 92% observed a single time. The genes are TRBV4-1 and TRBJ2-2; 7 nucleotides line up with TRBD2. The receptor's source is a male donor with vitiligo. Sequencing used blood. In nucleotides, the CDR3 is TGCGCCAGCAGCCGGGAGGGCGGGACCGCCGGGGAGCTGTTTTTT. Amino acids: CASSREGGTAGELFF.